Listed below are T cell receptor beta chains from one sample, sequenced in a study of type 1 regulatory T cells. MiXCR, applied by TCRdb to the reads, yields one record per CDR3 protein. The data hold more than 60,000 distinct CDR3 sequences, with about 48% observed a single time. These TCRs' antigens remain unknown. Input material: cultured non-Tr1 T cells, either the whole culture or a sorted T cell fraction (not recorded which). These receptors were obtained from a human donor in good health. Each CDR3 is given with its conserved first and last residue. Each record gives: clone size, D gene, V gene, J gene, CDR3 DNA, CDR3 protein. D genes are given only for firm matches. Expanded clones get a size class; other rows say once, few or many, or leave the size out.

-	-	TRBV12-3/TRBV12-4	TRBJ2-5	TGTGCCAGCAGTTTAAGGGGGGAGACCCAGTACTTC	CASSLRGETQYF
few	TRBD1	TRBV10-3	TRBJ2-7	TGTGCCATCAGGAGGGACAGCCCCTACGAGCAGTACTTC	CAIRRDSPYEQYF
-	-	TRBV20-1	TRBJ2-3	TGCAGTGCTCGGCGGTCTGGCGGAGGTACAGATACGCAGTATTTT	CSARRSGGGTDTQYF
-	-	TRBV6-2/TRBV6-3	TRBJ1-5	TGTGCCAGCAGTTGGACGGAGAATAGCAATCAGCCCCAGCATTTT	CASSWTENSNQPQHF
few	TRBD1	TRBV20-1	TRBJ1-6	TGCAGTGCTTACCCGGGACAGGATAATTCACCCCTCCACTTT	CSAYPGQDNSPLHF
-	-	TRBV2	TRBJ2-1	TGTGCCAGCAGTGAGGCAGACAATGAGCAGTTCTTC	CASSEADNEQFF
-	-	TRBV5-1	TRBJ1-4	TGCGCCAGCAGCACGGACCATCCGGTAGCTGAAAAACTGTTTTTT	CASSTDHPVAEKLFF
-	-	TRBV19	TRBJ1-5	TGTGCCAGTAGTATACGGCATAGCAATCAGCCCCAGCATTTT	CASSIRHSNQPQHF
-	TRBD2	TRBV4-2	TRBJ2-7	TGTGCCAGCAGCGAAGGGACTAGCGGGGGAGGGCAGTACTTC	CASSEGTSGGGQYF
-	TRBD1	TRBV9	TRBJ2-1	TGTGCCAGCAGCAGGACAGGGGGAGACAATGAGCAGTTCTTC	CASSRTGGDNEQFF
-	TRBD2	TRBV20-1	TRBJ2-7	TGCAGTGCTAGGGGGCTAGCGGGGGGCCACGAGCAGTACTTC	CSARGLAGGHEQYF
-	TRBD2	TRBV9	TRBJ2-7	TGTGCCAGCAGCAGGACCGGGACTACCTACGAGCAGTACTTC	CASSRTGTTYEQYF
-	-	TRBV4-1	TRBJ1-1	TGCGCCACCAGGAACAGGGCTTCGGGCACTGAAGCTTTCTTT	CATRNRASGTEAFF
-	-	TRBV20-1	TRBJ1-1	TGCAGTGTTAGTGTTCCGACGATGAACACTGAAGCTTTCTTT	CSVSVPTMNTEAFF
-	-	TRBV5-1	TRBJ2-3	TGCGCCAGCCGCGGTAGGGGCAGCACAGATACGCAGTATTTT	CASRGRGSTDTQYF
-	TRBD1	TRBV29-1	TRBJ2-7	TGCAGCGCTTCACAGGGGGCGTACGAGCAGTACTTC	CSASQGAYEQYF
once	-	TRBV7-9	TRBJ2-1	TGTGCCAGCGAGGGCCTAGCGGGGACAGGAAATGAGCAGTTCTTC	CASEGLAGTGNEQFF
-	-	TRBV3-1	TRBJ2-1	TGTGCCAGCAGCCAAACGGGGTCCTACAATGAGCAGTTCTTC	CASSQTGSYNEQFF
-	TRBD2	TRBV5-4	TRBJ2-3	TGTGCCAGCAGCTTGAGGCGGGGGACGAGAGATACGCAGTATTTT	CASSLRRGTRDTQYF
few	TRBD2	TRBV5-1	TRBJ2-1	TGCGCCAGCACAAAGCGGGGGGACTCCTACAATGAGCAGTTCTTC	CASTKRGDSYNEQFF
-	TRBD1	TRBV20-1	TRBJ1-2	TGCAGTGCCGCCACCGCTACCGGAAGGACAGGTTATGGCTACACCTTC	CSAATATGRTGYGYTF
few	TRBD2	TRBV7-2	TRBJ2-2	TGTGCCAGCAGCCACGGACTAGCGGGGATGAACACCGGGGAGCTGTTTTTT	CASSHGLAGMNTGELFF
once	-	TRBV7-8	TRBJ2-6	TGTGCCAGCAGCTCCTTCAGGGTTAGCTCTGGGGCCAACGTCCTGACTTTC	CASSSFRVSSGANVLTF
many	-	TRBV6-5	TRBJ2-3	TGTGCCAGCAGTTACTCGGCGGGGACGGGGGCTACGCAGTATTTT	CASSYSAGTGATQYF
-	-	TRBV12-3/TRBV12-4	TRBJ1-1	TGTGCCAGCAGTTTAATGGGGGGCCCTGGAGCTTTCTTT	CASSLMGGPGAFF
few	-	TRBV14	TRBJ1-2	TGTGCCAGCAGCCAACAACAGGGATCGTCTGGCTACACCTTC	CASSQQQGSSGYTF
-	-	TRBV18	TRBJ2-7	TGTGCCAGCTCCCTGGGACCCCCCACCTACGAGCAGTACTTC	CASSLGPPTYEQYF